One sample yielded the 16 T cell receptor beta chains listed below, sequenced in a study of blood T cells in healthy people across ages. The authors ran a second PCR of about 6 to 11 cycles using a sample-barcoded 5' primer and a J-beta primer mix. TCRdb redid the calling of the 5' RACE reads with MiXCR, one entry per CDR3 protein. The profile shows hundreds of thousands of distinct CDR3 sequences, under 25% of them singletons. The source material was blood. The receptors come from a man in his 70s in good health.

This clonotype has a handful of counts. V gene TRBV28 combines with J gene TRBJ2-7; no reliable D call. Looked up from germline, CDR1 is MDHEN and CDR2 is SYDVKM. Trimming shortened V by 2 bases and J by 6 bases, and 11 bases separated the two germline ends. CDR3 length equals 13 residues. CDR3 in amino acids: CASSLNKELEQYF. The CDR3 coding sequence is TGTGCCAGCAGTTTAAATAAAGAGCTCGAGCAGTACTTC.

This clonotype was picked up a small number of times. The J gene is TRBJ2-5, the V gene TRBV7-9, with D hard to call. The V end lost 2 bases, the J end lost 0 bases, and 7 bases lay between the germline ends. The CDR3 contains 14 residues. Germline V lookup: CDR1 SEHNR, CDR2 FQNEAQ (reference sequence). Written as DNA, the CDR3 is TGTGCCAGCAGCTTACTAGTGGACCAAGAGACCCAGTACTTC. Translated: CASSLLVDQETQYF.

The chain has TRBV12-3 or TRBV12-4 and TRBJ1-5; the D is unclear. V gave up 1 base and J gave up 7 bases, with 8 bases separating them. The CDR3 sequence is 13 residues long. The CDR3 DNA follows: TGTGCCAGCAGTTTAGGGCTCAGGCAGCCCCAGCATTTT. This translates into CASSLGLRQPQHF.

This clonotype occurred a few times. The J gene is TRBJ1-2, the V gene TRBV18, with D perhaps matching TRBD1 (5 bases). V shed 1 base and J shed 8 bases, with 8 bases lying between them. The CDR3 is 12 residues long. Germline loops: CDR1 KGHSH, CDR2 LQKENI. The CDR3 region is CASSPRGDGYTF. The CDR3 DNA reads as TGTGCCAGCTCACCACGCGGGGACGGCTACACCTTC.

This clonotype was counted ten times or more. The chain's CDR3 is CATRGSASNQPQHF. In DNA form, the CDR3 reads TGTGCCACCCGAGGGAGCGCCAGCAATCAGCCCCAGCATTTT. The J gene is TRBJ1-5, the V gene TRBV10-3; D gene unclear. The CDR3 length is 14 residues. The germline gives CDR1 ENHRY, CDR2 SYGVKD. Trimming cost V 10 bases and J 1 base, with 14 bases left between them.

In this sample, this clonotype turned up a few times. CDR3 region: CSARDPSGRSQNTEAFF. The CDR3 bases are TGCAGTGCTAGAGATCCGAGTGGACGGAGCCAGAACACTGAAGCTTTCTTT. The rearrangement joins TRBV20-1 to TRBJ1-1; D remains unclear. Trimming left V 0 bases short and J 1 base short, with 18 bases between. The germline V gene encodes CDR1 DFQATT and CDR2 SNEGSKA (reference sequence). This CDR3 contains 17 residues.

The chain combines TRBV7-9 with TRBJ2-1, with 9 bases matching TRBD2. The V and J ends lost 8 bases and 9 bases, in that order; junction bases with no gene match: 8. In germline, CDR1 is SEHNR, CDR2 FQNEAQ (reference sequence). The CDR3 contains 13 residues. The CDR3 DNA is TGTGCCAGCGAGGAAGCGGGAGGTTCTGAGCAGTTCTTC. It specifies CASEEAGGSEQFF. The entire variable domain, with the rest obtained from reference TRBV7-9 and TRBJ2-1, is as follows: DTGVSQNPRHKITKRGQNVTFRCDPISEHNRLYWYRQTLGQGPEFLTYFQNEAQLEKSRLLSDRFSAERPKGSFSTLEIQRTEQGDSAMYLCASEEAGGSEQFFGPGTRLTVL.

This clonotype turned up a few times. The chain joins TRBV28 to TRBJ1-1; a possible D gene is TRBD1 (5 bases). Germline lookup yields CDR1 MDHEN and CDR2 SYDVKM. The CDR3 contains 13 residues. V was clipped by 7 bases and J by 7 bases, with 16 bases between them. This CDR3 is CASTKGEQLEAFF. The CDR3 DNA sequence: TGTGCCAGCACCAAAGGGGAACAGCTTGAAGCTTTCTTT.

The chain employs TRBV3-1 and TRBJ2-5; 9 nucleotides agree with TRBD1. This CDR3 region has 17 residues. From germline, CDR1 is LGHDT and CDR2 YNNKEL (reference sequence). V trimming: 5 bases; J trimming: 5 bases; junction bases outside the gene matches: 15. The CDR3 spells CASSEGQGIPIGETQYF. CDR3 nucleotides: TGTGCCAGCAGCGAGGGACAGGGTATACCAATTGGGGAGACCCAGTACTTC.

This clonotype was seen more than once but under ten times. This chain links TRBV6-1 with TRBJ2-5, with a tentative D call TRBD1 (5 bases). The J call may not be correct, given that the DNA end is closer to TRBJ2-7. Germline CDR1 and CDR2: MNHNS and SASEGT. The CDR3 is 13 amino acids. CDR3: CASQGLESYEQYF. The CDR3, as DNA: TGTGCCAGCCAGGGTTTAGAGTCCTACGAGCAGTACTTC.

The chain combines TRBV20-1 with TRBJ2-1, with D perhaps TRBD1 or TRBD2 (5 bases each). CDR1 DFQATT and CDR2 SNEGSKA come from the germline V gene (reference sequence). Trimming shortened V by 3 bases and J by 4 bases, and 10 bases separated the two germline ends. The CDR3 contains 13 residues. CDR3 coding DNA: TGCAGTGCTAGCGGGACCCAGTACAATGAGCAGTTCTTC. This gives the protein CSASGTQYNEQFF.

This clonotype was picked up one time. The junction departs from germline at one end; a sequencing error may be responsible. This chain joins TRBV12-5 and TRBJ2-3, with D possibly being TRBD1 (6 bases). The CDR3 totals 16 residues. Germline values: CDR1 LGHNT, CDR2 FRNRAP. The chain's CDR3 is CASGTSRGSSTDKQYF. CDR3 DNA: TGTGCTAGTGGCACGAGCAGGGGCTCTAGCACAGATAAGCAGTATTTT.

The CDR3 spells CSATDESSYNEQFF. The CDR3 nucleotides read TGCAGTGCCACCGACGAGAGCTCCTACAATGAGCAGTTCTTC. The genes are TRBV20-1 and TRBJ2-1; D is unresolved. Germline V lookup: CDR1 DFQATT, CDR2 SNEGSKA (reference sequence). The CDR3 spans 14 residues. Trimming pared 6 bases from V and 0 bases from J, leaving 12 bases between.

This clonotype was detected only a few times. The V and J genes are TRBV15 and TRBJ2-1; 8 bases are shared with TRBD2. Germline CDR1 is LNHNV and CDR2 is YYDKDF (reference sequence). CDR3 length: 16 residues. The J segment lost 7 bases and the V segment lost 1 base, leaving 9 bases of the junction unmatched. CDR3 sequence: CATSRVVAGGLNEQFF. For the CDR3, the DNA is TGTGCCACCAGCAGAGTGGTCGCGGGAGGTTTGAATGAGCAGTTCTTC.

The chain uses TRBV20-1 and TRBJ1-2; tentative D call: TRBD1 (6 bases). Germline CDR1 reads DFQATT; CDR2 reads SNEGSKA (reference sequence). CDR3 length equals 13 residues. The V end was cut by 6 bases, the J end by 8 bases, with 19 bases between. CDR3 in amino acids: CSATQQGSGGYTF. The CDR3 DNA follows: TGCAGTGCCACCCAGCAGGGGTCGGGCGGCTACACCTTC.

This clonotype was seen more than once but under ten times. This rearrangement joins TRBV4-1 to TRBJ1-2, with a possible D match to TRBD1 (5 bases). The CDR3 consists of 15 residues. Trimming cost V 0 bases and J 2 bases, with 10 bases left between them. Germline CDR1 MGHRA, CDR2 YSYEKL. The CDR3 region has the DNA TGCGCCAGCAGCCAAGACCCAGACAGCAACTATGGCTACACCTTC. It encodes CASSQDPDSNYGYTF.